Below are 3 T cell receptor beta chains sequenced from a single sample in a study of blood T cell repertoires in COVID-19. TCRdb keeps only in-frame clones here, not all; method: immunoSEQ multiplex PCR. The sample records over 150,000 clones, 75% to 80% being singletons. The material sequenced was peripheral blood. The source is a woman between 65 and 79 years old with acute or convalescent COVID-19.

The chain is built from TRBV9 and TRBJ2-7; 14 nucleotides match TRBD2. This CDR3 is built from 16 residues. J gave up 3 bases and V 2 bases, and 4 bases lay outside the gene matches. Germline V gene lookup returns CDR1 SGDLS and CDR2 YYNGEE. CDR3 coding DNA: TGTGCCAGCAGCGTTGGGACTAGCGGGAGTTTCTACGAGCAGTACTTC. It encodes CASSVGTSGSFYEQYF.

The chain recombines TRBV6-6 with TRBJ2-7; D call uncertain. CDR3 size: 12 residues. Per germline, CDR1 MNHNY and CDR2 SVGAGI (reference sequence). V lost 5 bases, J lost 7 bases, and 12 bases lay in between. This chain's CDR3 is CASSPLLREQYF. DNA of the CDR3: TGTGCCAGCAGTCCGCTGTTGAGAGAGCAGTACTTC.

CDR3 DNA sequence: TGTGCCAGCAGTGTGGTACAGGGGAATTCACCCCTCCACTTT. It is translated as CASSVVQGNSPLHF. This rearrangement joins TRBV2 to TRBJ1-6, with TRBD1 matching over 7 bases. This CDR3 has 14 residues. V was clipped by 4 bases and J by 7 bases; unmatched bases: 4. Germline V CDR1 and CDR2: SNHLY, FYNNEI.